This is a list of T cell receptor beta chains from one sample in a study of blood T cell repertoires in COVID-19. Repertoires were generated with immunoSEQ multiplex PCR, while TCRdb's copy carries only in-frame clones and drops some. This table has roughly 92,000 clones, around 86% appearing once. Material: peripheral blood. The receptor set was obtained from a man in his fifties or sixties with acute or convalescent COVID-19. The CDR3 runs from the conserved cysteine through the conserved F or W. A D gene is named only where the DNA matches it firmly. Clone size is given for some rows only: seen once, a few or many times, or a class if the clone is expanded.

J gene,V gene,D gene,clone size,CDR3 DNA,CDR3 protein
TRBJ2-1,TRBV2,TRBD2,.,TGTGCCAGCAGCGATATACCGGGACTAGCGGGAGGGCGGCAGTTCTTC,CASSDIPGLAGGRQFF
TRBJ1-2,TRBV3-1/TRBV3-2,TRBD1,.,TGTGCCAGCAGCCTCTATACCGGGACAGGGAGTGATGGCTACACCTTC,CASSLYTGTGSDGYTF
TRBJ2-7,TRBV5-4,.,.,TGTGCCAGCAGCAGTACTAACGACGAGCAGTACTTC,CASSSTNDEQYF
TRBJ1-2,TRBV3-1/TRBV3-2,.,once,TGTGCCAGCAGCCAATTGGTACAGGGAATGGATGGTGGCTACACCTTC,CASSQLVQGMDGGYTF
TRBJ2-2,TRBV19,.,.,TGTGCCAGTAGTATAGTAGGGGGAGGGCCGTCCGGGGAGCTGTTTTTT,CASSIVGGGPSGELFF
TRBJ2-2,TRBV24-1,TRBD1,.,TGTGCCACCAGTGATGCTGTGACAGGGCCGAACACCGGGGAGCTGTTTTTT,CATSDAVTGPNTGELFF
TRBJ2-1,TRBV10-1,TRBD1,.,TGCGCCAGCAGCCGGGACAGGGCGAATGAGCAGTTCTTC,CASSRDRANEQFF
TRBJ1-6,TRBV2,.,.,TGTGCCAGCAGTCCGACAACAGCGGTTGGGTCACCCCTCCACTTT,CASSPTTAVGSPLHF
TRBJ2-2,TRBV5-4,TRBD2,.,TGTGCCAGCAGCGAGGGACTAGGGTTGTCCGGGGAGCTGTTTTTT,CASSEGLGLSGELFF
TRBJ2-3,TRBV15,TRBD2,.,TGTGCCACCGGGGGGACTAGCGGGAGGGCAGATACGCAGTATTTT,CATGGTSGRADTQYF
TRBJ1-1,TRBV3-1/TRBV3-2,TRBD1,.,TGTGCCAGCAGCCGGACCCAGACAGGGTACACTGAAGCTTTCTTT,CASSRTQTGYTEAFF
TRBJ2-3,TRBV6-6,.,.,TGTGCCAGCAGTTACGAGAGTGTGAGTACGCAGTATTTT,CASSYESVSTQYF
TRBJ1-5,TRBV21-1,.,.,TGTGCCAGCACCTTAATGTTTGGGACAGGGGGCAATCAGCCCCAGCATTTT,CASTLMFGTGGNQPQHF
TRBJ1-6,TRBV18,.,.,TGTGCCAGCTCACCATGGGCAGACTATAATTCACCCCTCCACTTT,CASSPWADYNSPLHF
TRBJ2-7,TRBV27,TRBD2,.,TGTGCCAGCAGTTCCTTGACTAGCGGGAGCTACGAGCAGTACTTC,CASSSLTSGSYEQYF